Each of the 26 T cell receptor beta chains below was sequenced from the same sample in a study of blood T cell repertoires in COVID-19. The assay was immunoSEQ multiplex PCR, and TCRdb's table has in-frame clones only and misses some. The top ten clones hold under 2.5% of a sample with under 250,000 clones, 85% of them seen once. The sample was peripheral blood. Every receptor here comes from a woman in her 70s with COVID-19, enrolled during active disease.

The CDR3 is CASSQDSGSQPQHF. The CDR3, as DNA: TGTGCCAGCAGCCAAGATTCGGGGTCCCAGCCCCAGCATTTT. This rearrangement joins TRBV4-2 to TRBJ1-5, with no clear D. Germline V gene data show CDR1 as LGHNA and CDR2 as YNFKEQ. With 0 bases removed from V and 7 bases from J, the gap between germline ends came to 10 bases. The CDR3 totals 14 residues.

The CDR3 region is CASTTLADYGYTF. The CDR3 DNA sequence: TGTGCCAGCACCACCCTCGCAGACTATGGCTACACCTTC. V gene TRBV9 combines with J gene TRBJ1-2; no firm D call. Germline lookup yields CDR1 SGDLS and CDR2 YYNGEE. This CDR3 region has 13 residues. Between the trimmed V and J ends, which lost 6 bases and 3 bases, there was a span of 12 bases.

This clone has a single count. This chain links TRBV9 with TRBJ2-2; 14 nucleotides agree with TRBD2. This CDR3 is built from 17 residues. Trimming cost V 1 base and J 6 bases; bases outside gene matches: 5. The germline gives CDR1 SGDLS, CDR2 YYNGEE. The CDR3 region is CASSVSGLAGGSGELFF. CDR3 sequence (DNA): TGTGCCAGCAGCGTAAGCGGACTAGCGGGAGGATCCGGGGAGCTGTTTTTT. The variable domain in full, with the rest retrieved from reference TRBV9 and TRBJ2-2, is DSGVTQTPKHLITATGQRVTLRCSPRSGDLSVYWYQQSLDQGLQFLIQYYNGEERAKGNILERFSAQQFPDLHSELNLSSLELGDSALYFCASSVSGLAGGSGELFFGEGSRLTVL.

CDR3 sequence (DNA): TGTGCCAGCACCAGCGGGGGTACGCAGTATTTT. Translating it yields CASTSGGTQYF. This chain links TRBV7-9 with TRBJ2-3, with 8 bases matching TRBD2. J was trimmed by 8 bases and V by 7 bases; bases with no gene match: 2. CDR3 length: 11 residues. In germline, CDR1 is SEHNR, CDR2 FQNEAQ (reference sequence). The full variable domain, with the rest looked up from reference TRBV7-9 and TRBJ2-3, is DTGVSQNPRHKITKRGQNVTFRCDPISEHNRLYWYRQTLGQGPEFLTYFQNEAQLEKSRLLSDRFSAERPKGSFSTLEIQRTEQGDSAMYLCASTSGGTQYFGPGTRLTVL.

J is TRBJ1-6 and V is TRBV5-6, with D tentatively TRBD1 (6 bases). Germline V gene sequence: CDR1 SGHDT, CDR2 YYEEEE. This CDR3 comprises 15 residues. V was trimmed by 7 bases and J by 4 bases, leaving 15 bases between them. The DNA of the CDR3 is TGTGCCAGCTCTATTGGACAGCCGTATAATTCACCCCTCCACTTT. Translating gives CASSIGQPYNSPLHF.

J is TRBJ2-3 and V is TRBV7-6, with 8 bases matching TRBD2. Germline V gene sequence: CDR1 SGHVS, CDR2 FNYEAQ. This CDR3 comprises 17 residues. V gave up 3 bases and J gave up 1 base; unmatched junction bases: 9. This CDR3 reads CASSFGAGALGTDTQYF. In DNA, the CDR3 is TGTGCCAGCAGCTTCGGAGCGGGGGCGCTTGGCACAGATACGCAGTATTTT.

Only one count was recorded for this clone. The chain uses TRBV5-1 and TRBJ2-2; possibly TRBD1 for D (5 bases). Per germline, CDR1 SGHRS and CDR2 YFSETQ. V was clipped by 4 bases and J by 5 bases, with 12 bases between them. The CDR3 has 14 amino acids. In DNA form, the CDR3 reads TGCGCCAGCAGCGTAACTCAGGGAACCGGGGAGCTGTTTTTT. Residues: CASSVTQGTGELFF.

The V and J genes are TRBV12-5 and TRBJ2-1; D is unresolved. CDR1 is LGHNT and CDR2 is FRNRAP in the germline V gene. The CDR3 is made up of 13 amino acids. The V and J ends lost 1 base and 4 bases respectively, with 5 bases between them. The CDR3 loop reads CASGLGLYNEQFF. In DNA, the CDR3 is TGTGCTAGTGGTTTGGGGCTGTACAATGAGCAGTTCTTC.

This chain links TRBV19 with TRBJ2-7; TRBD2 matches at 8 bases. This CDR3 has 14 residues. Germline V CDR1 and CDR2: LNHDA, SQIVND (reference sequence). The V segment lost 7 bases and the J segment 5 bases; nucleotides outside the gene matches: 10. The CDR3 here is CASTRSGSLNEQYF. The CDR3 DNA is TGTGCCAGTACTAGAAGCGGGAGCTTAAACGAGCAGTACTTC.

This chain links TRBV7-9 with TRBJ2-3, with TRBD2 identical over 8 bases. The V gene end was trimmed by 6 bases and the J gene end by 7 bases; junction bases not matched to a gene: 6. Germline lookup yields CDR1 SEHNR and CDR2 FQNEAQ (reference sequence). This CDR3 is 13 amino acids long. CDR3 protein: CASRDVAGNTQYF. Here the CDR3 DNA reads TGTGCCAGCAGGGATGTAGCGGGGAATACGCAGTATTTT.

The V and J genes are TRBV29-1 and TRBJ1-4, with TRBD1 matching over 10 bases. Germline CDR1 reads SQVTM; CDR2 reads ANQGSEA. The J segment lost 8 bases and the V segment lost 4 bases, leaving 4 bases of the junction unmatched. The CDR3 covers 13 residues. CDR3 protein: CSVGDRGGEKLFF. The DNA of the CDR3 is TGCAGCGTTGGGGACAGGGGTGGAGAAAAACTGTTTTTT.

Only one count was recorded for this clone. The V gene is TRBV5-8, the J gene TRBJ1-1; possibly TRBD1 for D (5 bases). Per the germline V gene, CDR1 is SGHTS and CDR2 is YDEGEE. This CDR3 is built from 15 residues. V gave up 0 bases and J gave up 4 bases, with 13 bases separating them. Here the CDR3 reads CASSLAPRAPTEAFF. CDR3 bases: TGTGCCAGCAGCTTGGCTCCCAGGGCCCCCACTGAAGCTTTCTTT.

The V and J genes are TRBV7-9 and TRBJ1-5, with 7 bases matching TRBD1. The junction had 11 bases not matched to a gene; V was cut back by 6 bases and J by 6 bases. The CDR3 is made up of 15 amino acids. Per the germline V gene, CDR1 is SEHNR and CDR2 is FQNEAQ (reference sequence). Here the CDR3 reads CASSTGTDNFQPQHF. In DNA form, the CDR3 reads TGTGCCAGCAGTACCGGGACAGACAACTTTCAGCCCCAGCATTTT.

The chain's CDR3 is CASTPTGRYGYTF. The CDR3 bases are TGTGCCAGCACCCCGACAGGACGCTATGGCTACACCTTC. The chain uses TRBV6-2 or TRBV6-3 and TRBJ1-2; D is perhaps TRBD1 (6 bases). This CDR3 spans 13 amino acids. Germline V gives CDR1 MNHEY, CDR2 SVGEGT. V lost 7 bases and J 4 bases, leaving 13 bases between the germline ends.

This chain links TRBV19 with TRBJ1-5; D perhaps matches TRBD1 (5 bases). CDR3 length: 13 residues. V was clipped by 3 bases and J by 6 bases, with 9 bases between them. The germline CDR1 and CDR2 sequences are LNHDA and SQIVND (reference sequence). The CDR3 bases are TGTGCCAGTAGTATTGTGGGGGGTCAGCCCCAGCATTTT. It encodes CASSIVGGQPQHF.

The V and J genes are TRBV6-6 and TRBJ2-3; TRBD2 matches at 8 bases. Trimming removed 6 bases from V and 0 bases from J; junction bases left unmatched: 8. The CDR3 spans 16 residues. Germline-derived CDR1 and CDR2 are MNHNY and SVGAGI (reference sequence). CDR3 protein: CASSHGLAISTDTQYF. In DNA, the CDR3 is TGTGCCAGCAGCCATGGACTAGCTATTAGCACAGATACGCAGTATTTT.

V is TRBV5-4 and J is TRBJ1-4, with 12 positions matching TRBD1. CDR3 length equals 16 residues. The ends lost 5 bases at V and 7 bases at J; junction bases unmatched: 9. CDR1 SGHNT and CDR2 YYREEE come from the germline V gene (reference sequence). CDR3 sequence: CASRIDPGQGAEKLFF. The CDR3 DNA reads TGTGCCAGCAGAATTGACCCGGGACAGGGGGCTGAAAAACTGTTTTTT.

The CDR3 protein is CASSATSGDFQNEQYF. CDR3 coding DNA: TGTGCCAGCAGCGCAACTAGCGGGGACTTCCAGAACGAGCAGTACTTC. This sequence joins TRBV7-2 and TRBJ2-7; 10 bases are a match to TRBD2. This CDR3 is built from 16 residues. Looked up from germline, CDR1 is SGHTA and CDR2 is FQGNSA. Trimming took 5 bases from V and 5 from J; bases not matched to a gene: 12.

This clone was counted once. The CDR3 coding sequence is TGTGCCAGCAGCAAAGGCTACAGGGGGCGCAGATCTGAAGCTTTCTTT. Amino acid sequence: CASSKGYRGRRSEAFF. The chain has TRBV21-1 and TRBJ1-1; the DNA was not compared with TRBD1, the D call given in the table. TRBV21-1 is marked as a pseudogene. The CDR3 is made up of 16 amino acids.

This sequence joins TRBV7-2 and TRBJ2-3; 7 nucleotides align to TRBD2. Germline lookup yields CDR1 SGHTA and CDR2 FQGNSA. This CDR3 comprises 16 residues. Trimming removed 3 bases from V and 6 bases from J; junction bases left unmatched: 12. This CDR3 is CASSFRDYTRPDTQYF. The CDR3, as DNA: TGTGCCAGCAGCTTCAGGGACTATACGCGTCCCGATACGCAGTATTTT. Complete variable domain (other parts from reference TRBV7-2 and TRBJ2-3): GAGVSQSPSNKVTEKGKDVELRCDPISGHTALYWYRQSLGQGLEFLIYFQGNSAPDKSGLPSDRFSAERTGGSVSTLTIQRTQQEDSAVYLCASSFRDYTRPDTQYFGPGTRLTVL.

The chain couples TRBV2 to TRBJ1-5, with 7 bases matching TRBD1. Trimming at V came to 2 bases and at J to 1 base, leaving 5 bases not matched to a gene. Germline V gives CDR1 SNHLY, CDR2 FYNNEI. This CDR3 comprises 16 residues. CDR3 in amino acids: CASSELRGPSNQPQHF. In nucleotides, the CDR3 is TGTGCCAGCAGTGAATTGAGGGGGCCGAGCAATCAGCCCCAGCATTTT.

The chain is built from TRBV4-3 and TRBJ1-2, with D hard to call. V lost 0 bases and J 2 bases, leaving 10 bases between the germline ends. The CDR3 loop spans 15 amino acids. From germline, CDR1 is LGHNA and CDR2 YSLEER. The CDR3 is CASSQDWRENYGYTF. Here the CDR3 DNA reads TGCGCCAGCAGCCAAGACTGGCGGGAGAACTATGGCTACACCTTC.

This sequence joins TRBV23-1 and TRBJ2-1; 9 nucleotides align to TRBD1. TRBV23-1 has ORF status, its function being uncertain. Trimming removed 2 bases from V and 14 bases from J; junction bases left unmatched: 7. CDR3 length: 13 residues. The CDR3 coding sequence is TGCGCCAGCAGTCAACAACAGGGGGCAGAGGAGTTCTTC. This sequence encodes CASSQQQGAEEFF.

This chain's CDR3 is CASSFAGIYGYTF. CDR3 DNA: TGTGCCAGCAGTTTCGCGGGGATCTATGGCTACACCTTC. This sequence joins TRBV28 and TRBJ1-2; D uncertain. The V gene's germline CDR1 is MDHEN and CDR2 SYDVKM. V lost 3 bases to trimming and J lost 4 bases, with 9 bases between them. The CDR3 is 13 amino acids.

This clone has a single count. The chain combines TRBV6-5 with TRBJ2-5, with TRBD2 identical over 12 bases. Germline V gene lookup returns CDR1 MNHEY and CDR2 SVGAGI. The junction had 6 bases not matched to a gene; V was cut back by 6 bases and J by 4 bases. The CDR3 covers 15 residues. The CDR3 spells CASRAGTSGRETQYF. CDR3 DNA sequence: TGTGCCAGCAGGGCCGGGACTAGCGGGCGAGAGACCCAGTACTTC.

The V gene is TRBV6-2 or TRBV6-3, the J gene TRBJ1-5; 8 bases are shared with TRBD1. CDR3 size: 14 residues. After removal of 6 bases from V and 6 bases from J, the junction contained 7 bases not matched to a gene. CDR1 is MNHEY and CDR2 is SVGEGT in the germline V gene. The CDR3 DNA is TGTGCCAGCAGCCGTGACAGGGGTGGTCAGCCCCAGCATTTT. Its translation is CASSRDRGGQPQHF.